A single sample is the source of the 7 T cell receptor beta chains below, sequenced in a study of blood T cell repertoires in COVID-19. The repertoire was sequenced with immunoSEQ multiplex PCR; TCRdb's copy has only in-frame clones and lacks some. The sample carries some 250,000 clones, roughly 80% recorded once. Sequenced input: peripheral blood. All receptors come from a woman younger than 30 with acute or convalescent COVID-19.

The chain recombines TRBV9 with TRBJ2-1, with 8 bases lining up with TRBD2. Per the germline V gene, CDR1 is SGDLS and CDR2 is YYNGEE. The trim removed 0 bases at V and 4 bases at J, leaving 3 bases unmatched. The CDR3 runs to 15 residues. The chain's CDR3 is CASSVGSGAYNEQFF. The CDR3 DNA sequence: TGTGCCAGCAGCGTAGGTAGCGGGGCGTACAATGAGCAGTTCTTC.

The CDR3 loop is CASSLGEGQGPWEQYF. In DNA, the CDR3 is TGCGCCAGCAGCTTGGGCGAAGGACAGGGGCCGTGGGAGCAGTACTTC. The V call is TRBV5-1, the J call TRBJ2-7; 9 bases are a match to TRBD1. V lost 0 bases to trimming and J lost 7 bases; unmatched junction nucleotides: 11. This CDR3 has 16 amino acids. Germline V CDR1 and CDR2: SGHRS, YFSETQ.

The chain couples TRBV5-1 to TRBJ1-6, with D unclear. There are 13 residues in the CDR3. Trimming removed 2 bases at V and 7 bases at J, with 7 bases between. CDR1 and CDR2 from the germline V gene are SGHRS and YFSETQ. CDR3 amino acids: CASSFGGNSPLHF. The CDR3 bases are TGCGCCAGCAGCTTCGGAGGAAATTCACCCCTCCACTTT.

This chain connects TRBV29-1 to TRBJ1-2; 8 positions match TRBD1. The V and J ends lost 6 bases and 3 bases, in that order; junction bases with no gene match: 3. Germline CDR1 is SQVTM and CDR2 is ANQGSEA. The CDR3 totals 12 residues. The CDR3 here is CSVQDRDYGYTF. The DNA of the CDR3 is TGCAGCGTGCAGGACAGGGACTATGGCTACACCTTC.

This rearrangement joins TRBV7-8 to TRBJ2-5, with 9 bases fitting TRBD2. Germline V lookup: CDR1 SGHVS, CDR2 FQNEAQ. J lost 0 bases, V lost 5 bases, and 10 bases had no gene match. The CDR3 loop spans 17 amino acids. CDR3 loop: CASSINSGSRNQETQYF. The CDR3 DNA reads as TGTGCCAGCAGCATTAATAGCGGGAGCAGGAACCAAGAGACCCAGTACTTC.

The CDR3 here is CASTGIRDIQYF. In DNA, the CDR3 is TGCGCCAGCACCGGGATTCGTGACATTCAGTACTTC. This rearrangement joins TRBV10-2 to TRBJ2-4, with D possibly TRBD2 on 5 matching bases. The CDR3 length is 12 residues. The germline V gene has CDR1 WSHSY and CDR2 SAAADI. Trimming removed 7 bases at V and 8 bases at J, with 12 bases between.

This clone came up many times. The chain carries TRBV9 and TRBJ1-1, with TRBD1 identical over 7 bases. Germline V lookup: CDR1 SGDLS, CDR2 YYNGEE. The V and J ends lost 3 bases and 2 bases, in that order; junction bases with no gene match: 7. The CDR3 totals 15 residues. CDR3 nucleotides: TGTGCCAGCAGCGAACGGGGACAGTTTAACACTGAAGCTTTCTTT. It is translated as CASSERGQFNTEAFF.